This passage covers 29 T cell receptor beta chains from one sample sequenced in a study of blood T cell repertoires in COVID-19. Some clones are missing from TCRdb's copy, which holds only in-frame ones; the method was immunoSEQ multiplex PCR. The repertoire consists of 97,000 or so clones, with approximately 84% occurring once and the leading ten covering about 10%. The sequenced sample was peripheral blood. These receptors were obtained from a man between 65 and 85 years old with acute or convalescent COVID-19.

As to this clone: Other DNA sequences in this specimen translate into the identical CDR3. The rearrangement joins TRBV18 to TRBJ2-5; D perhaps matches TRBD1 (6 bases). Trimming removed 3 bases from V and 5 bases from J, with 10 bases in between. There are 13 residues in the CDR3. CDR1 is KGHSH, CDR2 LQKENI, per germline. The DNA of the CDR3 is TGTGCCAGCTCACCGGGGCAGGGGGAGACCCAGTACTTC. This sequence encodes CASSPGQGETQYF.

The chain is built from TRBV27 and TRBJ2-2; D is undetermined. CDR3 length equals 15 residues. With 2 bases removed from V and 1 base from J, the gap between germline ends came to 8 bases. The germline gives CDR1 MNHEY, CDR2 SMNVEV (reference sequence). CDR3 nucleotide sequence: TGTGCCAGCAGTTTAGTCGGGTTGAACACCGGGGAGCTGTTTTTT. Translating it yields CASSLVGLNTGELFF.

This chain uses TRBV19 with TRBJ1-1; 10 bases map to TRBD1. Losses at the gene ends were 1 base for V and 6 bases for J; bases not matched to a gene: 8. CDR1 is LNHDA and CDR2 is SQIVND in the germline V gene (reference sequence). The CDR3 consists of 16 residues. CDR3 nucleotide sequence: TGTGCCAGTAGTATAGGACCGGGACAGGGGAAGGCTGAAGCTTTCTTT. Translating it yields CASSIGPGQGKAEAFF.

This clone was picked up one time. The chain combines TRBV28 with TRBJ2-1; a weak D match, TRBD2 (6 bases). V lost 7 bases and J 6 bases, leaving 13 bases between the germline ends. Looked up from germline, CDR1 is MDHEN and CDR2 is SYDVKM. The CDR3 is 13 amino acids. The CDR3 region is CASTPGRSNEQFF. The CDR3 bases are TGTGCCAGCACCCCAGGGAGGAGCAATGAGCAGTTCTTC.

This chain joins TRBV10-3 and TRBJ2-3; no reliable D call. This CDR3 has 12 residues. V was clipped by 7 bases and J by 0 bases, with 5 bases between them. Looked up from germline, CDR1 is ENHRY and CDR2 is SYGVKD. The CDR3 is CAIKTSTDTQYF. The CDR3 DNA reads TGTGCCATCAAAACTAGCACAGATACGCAGTATTTT.

The chain recombines TRBV18 with TRBJ1-2, with D possibly being TRBD1 (5 bases). The CDR3 sequence is 15 residues long. Germline V gene data show CDR1 as KGHSH and CDR2 as LQKENI. V was pared by 3 bases and J by 4 bases, with 15 bases between. The CDR3 loop is CASSPQEQGSYGYTF. CDR3 DNA sequence: TGTGCCAGCTCACCCCAGGAGCAGGGATCCTATGGCTACACCTTC.

The rearrangement uses TRBV7-2 and TRBJ1-6, with TRBD1 matching 7 bases. Trimming removed 5 bases from V and 7 bases from J; junction bases left unmatched: 5. The CDR3 is 14 residues long. CDR1 is SGHTA and CDR2 is FQGNSA in the germline V gene. CDR3 coding DNA: TGTGCCAGCAGCAGACAGGGAATGAATTCACCCCTCCACTTT. Protein: CASSRQGMNSPLHF.

CDR3 region: CASSGGDRGLLEQFF. The CDR3 nucleotides read TGCGCCAGCAGTGGGGGGGACAGGGGCTTGCTTGAGCAGTTCTTC. The V call is TRBV10-1, the J call TRBJ2-1; 10 bases line up with TRBD1. Germline CDR1 and CDR2: WNHNN and SYGVQD (reference sequence). V shed 4 bases, J shed 9 bases, and the junction held 9 bases outside the gene matches. This CDR3 has 15 amino acids.

The table lists this clone with a count of one. The chain uses TRBV3-1 (or the pseudogene TRBV3-2) and TRBJ1-3; D ambiguous. The V gene lost 3 bases and the J gene lost 1 base, with 7 bases spanning the gap. The CDR3 has 14 residues. Germline CDR1 reads LGHDT; CDR2 reads YNNKEL (reference sequence). DNA of the CDR3: TGTGCCAGCAGCCAGATTAGTTCTGGAAACACCATATATTTT. Its translation is CASSQISSGNTIYF.

The chain recombines TRBV15 with TRBJ2-1, with 11 bases matching TRBD2. Germline V gives CDR1 LNHNV, CDR2 YYDKDF (reference sequence). With 5 bases clipped from V and 5 bases from J, the junction kept 11 bases outside the gene matches. The CDR3 is made up of 17 amino acids. The CDR3 DNA reads TGTGCCACCAGCTCTCCTCCAGCGGGACTAGCGGACAATGAGCAGTTCTTC. Protein: CATSSPPAGLADNEQFF.

The count of this clone is one. This chain connects TRBV5-1 to TRBJ1-4; TRBD1 is a possible D gene (6 bases). The germline CDR1 and CDR2 sequences are SGHRS and YFSETQ. The CDR3 totals 15 residues. V was shortened by 5 bases and J by 4 bases, with 15 bases between the two germline ends. The CDR3 DNA reads TGCGCCAGCAGTCCCGGACAGCCCATTAATGAAAAACTGTTTTTT. As protein: CASSPGQPINEKLFF.

The rearrangement uses TRBV3-1 (or the pseudogene TRBV3-2) and TRBJ1-2, with D maybe TRBD1 (5 bases). Deletions cut 2 bases from V and 7 bases from J, with 14 bases between. The CDR3 is 14 residues long. Germline values: CDR1 LGHDT, CDR2 YNNKEL (reference sequence). CDR3 nucleotides: TGTGCCAGCAGCCAACAATGGGGGGGAGGTGGCTACACCTTC. Amino acid sequence: CASSQQWGGGGYTF.

This clone was detected a few times. J is TRBJ1-4 and V is TRBV1. TRBV1 is labeled a pseudogene. CDR3 length: 15 amino acids. CDR3 nucleotides: TGCACCAGCAGCCAAGATCGGCGGGTTAATGAAAAACTGTTTTTT. Amino acid sequence: CTSSQDRRVNEKLFF.

The chain combines TRBV4-2 with TRBJ1-2; perhaps TRBD1 as D (6 bases). Germline CDR1 LGHNA, CDR2 YNFKEQ. V was cut by 4 bases and J by 7 bases, with 16 bases left in between. CDR3 length equals 14 residues. The CDR3 DNA reads as TGTGCCAGCAGCCCCCGGGACACTCCGTCTGGCTACACCTTC. Protein product: CASSPRDTPSGYTF.

This clone appeared a few times. The rearrangement joins TRBV28 to TRBJ1-5; a possible D gene is TRBD1 (5 bases). V lost 4 bases and J lost 9, with 16 bases in between. Germline-derived CDR1 and CDR2 are MDHEN and SYDVKM. There are 14 residues in the CDR3. Here the CDR3 DNA reads TGTGCCAGCAGTTACCAGGGTCTCTCCATGCCCCAGCATTTT. It encodes CASSYQGLSMPQHF.

The chain combines TRBV30 with TRBJ2-7; D possibly corresponds to TRBD2 (6 bases). Trimming took 0 bases from V and 2 from J, leaving 11 bases between them. The V gene's germline CDR1 is GTSNPN and CDR2 SVGIG (reference sequence). This CDR3 is 14 amino acids long. The CDR3 bases are TGTGCCTGGAGTGTACTGGGGGGAGCCTACGAGCAGTACTTC. Translated, it gives CAWSVLGGAYEQYF.

This clone turned up a few times. J is TRBJ2-7 and V is TRBV7-3, with unresolved D. The CDR3 is made up of 13 amino acids. Germline V CDR1 and CDR2: SGHTA, FQGTGA. Trimming took 2 bases from V and 7 from J, leaving 12 bases between them. The CDR3 coding sequence is TGTGCCAGCAGCTTATTTTCGACTCGGGAGCAGTACTTC. Translated: CASSLFSTREQYF.

The chain employs TRBV4-1 and TRBJ2-7; 9 bases are shared with TRBD1. With V trimmed by 2 bases and J by 2 bases, 4 bases remained unmatched. Germline V gene sequence: CDR1 MGHRA, CDR2 YSYEKL. The CDR3 length is 15 residues. The CDR3 spells CASSQTWDRAYEQYF. The CDR3 nucleotides are TGCGCCAGCAGCCAAACGTGGGACAGGGCCTACGAGCAGTACTTC.

Worth noting for this clone: This may come from a read error, since a much larger clone is one base off. The chain has TRBV2 and TRBJ1-1, with 7 bases aligning to TRBD1. Germline loops: CDR1 SNHLY, CDR2 FYNNEI. V lost 6 bases, J lost 3 bases, and 4 bases stayed unmatched. This CDR3 is 13 amino acids long. In DNA form, the CDR3 reads TGTGCCAGCAGCGACAGGGTCTACACTGAAGCTTTCTTT. Translating gives CASSDRVYTEAFF.

CDR3 amino acids: CASSIDRASNQPQHF. The CDR3, as DNA: TGTGCCAGTAGTATTGACAGGGCTAGCAATCAGCCCCAGCATTTT. V usage is TRBV19 and J usage is TRBJ1-5, with 7 bases aligning to TRBD1. The V and J ends lost 3 bases and 0 bases, in that order; junction bases with no gene match: 2. This CDR3 contains 15 residues. Germline V gene lookup returns CDR1 LNHDA and CDR2 SQIVND (reference sequence).

The chain is built from TRBV5-1 and TRBJ2-1, with 7 bases matching TRBD2. Germline V gene sequence: CDR1 SGHRS, CDR2 YFSETQ. The CDR3 is made up of 13 amino acids. Trimming cost V 3 bases and J 10 bases; bases outside gene matches: 7. This CDR3 is CASSSSGPNEQFF. The CDR3 DNA is TGCGCCAGCAGCTCTAGCGGCCCCAACGAGCAGTTCTTC.

V gene TRBV18 combines with J gene TRBJ1-1; weak D call: TRBD1 (6 bases). The CDR3 runs 17 residues. The germline V gene encodes CDR1 KGHSH and CDR2 LQKENI. V lost 3 bases and J 1 base, leaving 18 bases between the germline ends. The CDR3 sequence: CASSPLQGDLANTEAFF. The CDR3 coding sequence is TGTGCCAGCTCACCCTTACAGGGTGATCTGGCGAACACTGAAGCTTTCTTT.

The chain has TRBV9 and TRBJ2-1; maybe TRBD2 (6 bases). V was cut by 4 bases and J by 0 bases, with 8 bases left in between. The CDR3 is 14 residues long. CDR1 and CDR2 from the germline V gene are SGDLS and YYNGEE. This CDR3 is CASSPGSSYNEQFF. CDR3 DNA sequence: TGTGCCAGCAGCCCCGGGAGCTCCTACAATGAGCAGTTCTTC.

This clone was seen more than once but under ten times. The chain carries TRBV2 and TRBJ2-3; TRBD2 aligns across 9 bases. V shed 6 bases and J 14 bases; nucleotides not matched to a gene: 9. The CDR3 sequence is 12 residues long. Germline CDR1 SNHLY, CDR2 FYNNEI. CDR3 loop: CASSTVAGEGYF. In nucleotides, the CDR3 is TGTGCCAGCAGCACGGTAGCGGGGGAAGGGTATTTT.

V and J are TRBV30 and TRBJ2-3; D gene ambiguous. V lost 3 bases to trimming and J lost 0 bases, with 4 bases between them. This CDR3 region has 12 residues. Looked up from germline, CDR1 is GTSNPN and CDR2 is SVGIG (reference sequence). The CDR3 DNA is TGTGCCTGGAGCCCGAGCACAGATACGCAGTATTTT. As protein: CAWSPSTDTQYF.

Only a few counts were recorded for this clone. The chain recombines TRBV7-8 with TRBJ2-3; weak D call: TRBD1 (6 bases). Germline CDR1 SGHVS, CDR2 FQNEAQ. With 6 bases removed from V and 6 bases from J, the gap between germline ends came to 16 bases. The CDR3 covers 14 residues. CDR3 loop: CASSQGLAHDTQYF. The CDR3 nucleotides are TGTGCCAGCAGTCAGGGGCTCGCTCATGATACGCAGTATTTT.

CDR3 sequence (DNA): TGTGCCAGCAGCGGGCGGACAGGTCCTAATTCACCCCTCCACTTT. Its protein product is CASSGRTGPNSPLHF. The rearrangement links TRBV3-1 (or the pseudogene TRBV3-2) to TRBJ1-6, with 7 bases aligning to TRBD1. The CDR3 consists of 15 residues. With V trimmed by 5 bases and J by 6 bases, 7 bases remained unmatched. In germline, CDR1 is LGHDT, CDR2 YNNKEL (reference sequence).

This clone has more than one count but fewer than ten. The chain recombines TRBV5-6 with TRBJ2-1, with a weak D call TRBD1 (5 bases). Germline assignment: CDR1 SGHDT and CDR2 YYEEEE. V dropped 3 bases and J dropped 7 bases, with 14 bases sitting between them. The CDR3 has 14 residues. CDR3 amino acids: CASSYDSIRNEQFF. DNA of the CDR3: TGTGCCAGCAGCTACGACAGTATTAGAAATGAGCAGTTCTTC.

The rearrangement links TRBV7-9 to TRBJ1-2, with a possible D match to TRBD1 (6 bases). The germline CDR1 and CDR2 sequences are SEHNR and FQNEAQ (reference sequence). The CDR3 runs to 14 residues. V shed 2 bases and J shed 3 bases, with 10 bases lying between them. CDR3 residues: CASSLHRVDYGYTF. The DNA for the CDR3 is TGTGCCAGCAGCTTACACAGGGTAGACTATGGCTACACCTTC.